The present TCR beta chain was sequenced within a study of blood T cell repertoires in COVID-19. About the research overall: Acute and convalescent COVID-19 samples came from the United States, Italy and Spain. PBMCs, B-cell-depleted T cells, or T cells provided the cDNA or gDNA that made up the material.

Profiling relied on immunoSEQ multiplex PCR, and the TCRdb table lists in-frame clones only, not all of them. The table has 70,000 or so clones, under 85% seen once. The V gene's germline CDR1 is KGHDR and CDR2 SFDVKD. V trimming: 4 bases; J trimming: 4 bases; junction bases outside the gene matches: 4. This CDR3 region has 14 residues. This receptor was taken from a man between 60 and 70 years old with COVID-19, enrolled during active disease. Sequencing was carried out using peripheral blood. The chain has TRBV24-1 and TRBJ2-5, with 8 nucleotides matching TRBD1. CDR3 residues: CATSEPTGGETQYF. Here the CDR3 DNA reads TGTGCCACCAGTGAACCCACAGGGGGAGAGACCCAGTACTTC.